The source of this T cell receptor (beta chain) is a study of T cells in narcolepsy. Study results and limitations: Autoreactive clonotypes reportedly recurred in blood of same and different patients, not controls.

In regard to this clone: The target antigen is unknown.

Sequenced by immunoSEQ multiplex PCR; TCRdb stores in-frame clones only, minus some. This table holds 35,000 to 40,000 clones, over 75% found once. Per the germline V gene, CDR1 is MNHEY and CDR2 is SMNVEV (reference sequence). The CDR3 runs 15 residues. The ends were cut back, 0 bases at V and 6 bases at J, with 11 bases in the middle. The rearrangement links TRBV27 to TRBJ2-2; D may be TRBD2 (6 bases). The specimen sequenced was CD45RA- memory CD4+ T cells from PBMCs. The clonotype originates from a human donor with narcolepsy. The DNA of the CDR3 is TGTGCCAGCAGTTTATCCGGGACTCCCCCCGGGGAGCTGTTTTTT. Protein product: CASSLSGTPPGELFF.